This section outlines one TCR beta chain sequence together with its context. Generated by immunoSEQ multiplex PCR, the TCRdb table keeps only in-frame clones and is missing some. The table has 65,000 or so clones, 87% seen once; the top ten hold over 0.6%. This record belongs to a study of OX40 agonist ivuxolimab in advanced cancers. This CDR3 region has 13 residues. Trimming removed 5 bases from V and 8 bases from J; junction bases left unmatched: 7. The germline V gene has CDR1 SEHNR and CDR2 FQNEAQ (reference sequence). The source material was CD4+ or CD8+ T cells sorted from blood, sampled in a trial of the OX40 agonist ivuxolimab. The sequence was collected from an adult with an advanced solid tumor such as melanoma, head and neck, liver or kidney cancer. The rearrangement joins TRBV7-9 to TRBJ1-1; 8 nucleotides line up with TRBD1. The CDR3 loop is CASSPQDRGEAFF. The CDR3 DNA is TGTGCCAGCAGCCCCCAAGACAGGGGCGAAGCTTTCTTT.